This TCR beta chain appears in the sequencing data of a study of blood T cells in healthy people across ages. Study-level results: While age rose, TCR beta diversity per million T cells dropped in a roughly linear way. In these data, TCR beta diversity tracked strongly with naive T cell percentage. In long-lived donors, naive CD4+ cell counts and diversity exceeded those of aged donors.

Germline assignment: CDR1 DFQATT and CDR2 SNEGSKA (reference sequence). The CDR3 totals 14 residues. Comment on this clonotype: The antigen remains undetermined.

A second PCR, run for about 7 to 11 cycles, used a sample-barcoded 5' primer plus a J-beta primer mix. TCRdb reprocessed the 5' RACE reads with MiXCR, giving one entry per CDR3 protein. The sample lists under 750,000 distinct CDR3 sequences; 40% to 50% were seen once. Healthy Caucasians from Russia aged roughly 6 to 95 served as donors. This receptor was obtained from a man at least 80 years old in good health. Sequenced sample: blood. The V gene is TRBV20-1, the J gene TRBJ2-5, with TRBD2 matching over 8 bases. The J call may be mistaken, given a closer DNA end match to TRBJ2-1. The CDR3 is CSASSTSGQETQFF. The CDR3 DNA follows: TGCAGTGCTAGTAGCACTAGCGGCCAAGAGACCCAGTTCTTC.